A selection of T cell receptor beta chains follows, all from one sample in a study of T-cell reconstitution after alpha-beta-depleted transplantation in children. From the PCR reads, TCRdb called clonotypes with MiXCR, one entry per CDR3 protein. The data contain 780,000 or so distinct CDR3 sequences, around 15% of them singletons. Material: PBMCs, mostly from graft donor cells, obtained 360 days after TCRalphabeta/CD19-depleted stem cell transplant. The receptors shown here come from a male patient aged 10 to 17 who had a stem cell transplant for acute lymphoblastic leukemia, so the T cells may come from the graft donor. Each CDR3 is given without its conserved first and last residue. Each record gives: V gene, clone size, CDR3 protein. Clone size is not always given. Where it is, it says once, few, many or a class for expanded clones.

TRBV29-1,NA,SVERPPGLAGEQF
TRBV27,many,ASGPATGSTYEQY
TRBV5-6,NA,ASSLERKNTEAF
TRBV7-9,few,ASRHTSGGANTEAF
TRBV10-3,NA,AISVGTSYEQY
TRBV7-2,NA,ASSWDRNSGNTIY
TRBV5-1,few,ASSLYLIWDTGELF
TRBV7-2,NA,ASSLVVAPPGDTQY
TRBV5-1,few,ASSYQDRRSFSGANVLT
TRBV6-2/TRBV6-3,few,ASSLDRPGLAIKETQY
TRBV27,NA,ASTPAVGSYYEQY
TRBV5-1,NA,ASSLVAGVNEKLF